These 20 T cell receptor beta chains share one sample of origin, sequenced in a study of blood T cell repertoires in COVID-19. Using immunoSEQ multiplex PCR, the repertoire was profiled, and TCRdb retains in-frame clones only, with some absent. This table holds approximately 240,000 clones, nearly 95% found once. Sequenced input: peripheral blood. These receptors were taken from a man between 25 and 39 years old with COVID-19, enrolled during active disease.

This chain connects TRBV5-3 to TRBJ2-5, with a possible D match to TRBD2 (6 bases). TRBV5-3 is an ORF, and what it does is uncertain. This CDR3 comprises 16 residues. Between the trimmed V and J ends, which lost 2 bases and 3 bases, there was a span of 17 bases. DNA for the CDR3: TGTGCCAGAAGCTTTCAAGCGGGCGCCACGGAAGAGACCCAGTACTTC. Translation gives CARSFQAGATEETQYF.

V is TRBV5-1 and J is TRBJ1-2; the D gene is possibly TRBD1 (6 bases). V lost 1 base and J 1 base, leaving 20 bases between the germline ends. The CDR3 extends over 18 amino acids. CDR1 SGHRS and CDR2 YFSETQ come from the germline V gene. CDR3 bases: TGCGCCAGCAGCTTGAAGACAGGAGTTGGGAAGGTTAACTATGGCTACACCTTC. Translating it yields CASSLKTGVGKVNYGYTF. Filled out from reference TRBV5-1 and TRBJ1-2, the complete variable domain reads KAGVTQTPRYLIKTRGQQVTLSCSPISGHRSVSWYQQTPGQGLQFLFEYFSETQRNKGNFPGRFSGRQFSNSRSEMNVSTLELGDSALYLCASSLKTGVGKVNYGYTFGSGTRLTVV.

The chain carries TRBV20-1 and TRBJ2-5; 7 bases align to TRBD2. CDR3 length: 15 amino acids. The ends lost 3 bases at V and 2 bases at J; junction bases unmatched: 9. Germline V gene sequence: CDR1 DFQATT, CDR2 SNEGSKA (reference sequence). In DNA form, the CDR3 reads TGCAGTGCTAGTCCGGGACTATCCTTTCAAGAGACCCAGTACTTC. Amino acids: CSASPGLSFQETQYF.

The chain joins TRBV3-1 (or the pseudogene TRBV3-2) to TRBJ2-2, with TRBD2 matching over 7 bases. The CDR3 consists of 18 residues. The germline V gene has CDR1 LGHDT and CDR2 YNNKEL (reference sequence). J was trimmed by 7 bases and V by 3 bases; bases with no gene match: 17. The CDR3 is CASSQLTTPGGVGGELFF. For the CDR3, the DNA is TGTGCCAGCAGCCAGTTAACTACGCCGGGGGGAGTCGGCGGGGAGCTGTTTTTT.

The rearrangement uses TRBV5-6 and TRBJ2-7; D may be TRBD2 (6 bases). Germline-derived CDR1 and CDR2 are SGHDT and YYEEEE. CDR3 length: 15 amino acids. Trimming took 3 bases from V and 1 from J, leaving 14 bases between them. CDR3 in amino acids: CASSWTGTGSYEQYF. CDR3 DNA sequence: TGTGCCAGCAGCTGGACCGGGACTGGGTCCTACGAGCAGTACTTC.

The V and J genes are TRBV9 and TRBJ2-7; 8 bases match TRBD1. This CDR3 region has 16 residues. From germline, CDR1 is SGDLS and CDR2 YYNGEE. V dropped 0 bases and J dropped 0; count of bases not matched to a gene: 5. CDR3 in DNA: TGTGCCAGCAGCGTAGGTGCGGGACAGGCCTCCTACGAGCAGTACTTC. Translation: CASSVGAGQASYEQYF.

The rearrangement links TRBV9 to TRBJ2-7; D perhaps matches TRBD1 (6 bases). The CDR3 totals 14 residues. The germline V and J ends were trimmed by 2 bases and 0 bases, with 9 bases remaining between them. The germline V gene encodes CDR1 SGDLS and CDR2 YYNGEE. The CDR3, as DNA: TGTGCCAGCAGCGTGGGACACAGCTCCTACGAGCAGTACTTC. Protein product: CASSVGHSSYEQYF.

V gene TRBV7-9 combines with J gene TRBJ1-1, with 8 bases matching TRBD1. The CDR3 runs 15 residues. Germline lookup yields CDR1 SEHNR and CDR2 FQNEAQ (reference sequence). V lost 4 bases to trimming and J lost 0 bases; unmatched junction nucleotides: 4. The CDR3 sequence is CASSSGQGMNTEAFF. CDR3 sequence (DNA): TGTGCCAGCAGCTCCGGACAGGGAATGAACACTGAAGCTTTCTTT.

The rearrangement joins TRBV30 to TRBJ2-5; D ambiguous. Trimming took 5 bases from V and 5 from J, leaving 6 bases between them. Germline-derived CDR1 and CDR2 are GTSNPN and SVGIG (reference sequence). This CDR3 region has 10 residues. DNA of the CDR3: TGTGCCTGGGCAATTGAGACCCAGTACTTC. Translating it yields CAWAIETQYF.

Notes on this clone: Other DNA sequences in the sample encode the same CDR3. The V gene is TRBV6-5, the J gene TRBJ2-2; 7 bases fit TRBD1. Unmatched junction bases numbered 2, after V lost 6 bases and J lost 1 base. The CDR3 consists of 14 residues. Germline assignment: CDR1 MNHEY and CDR2 SVGAGI. The CDR3, as DNA: TGTGCCAGCAGACGGGACAGGAACACCGGGGAGCTGTTTTTT. Its protein is CASRRDRNTGELFF.

The rearrangement uses TRBV6-2 or TRBV6-3 and TRBJ1-2; D gene unclear. Germline V gives CDR1 MNHEY, CDR2 SVGEGT. Trimming removed 5 bases at V and 3 bases at J, with 13 bases between. CDR3 size: 14 residues. The CDR3 is CASSPGSSYYGYTF. Written as DNA, the CDR3 is TGTGCCAGCAGTCCGGGGTCGAGCTACTATGGCTACACCTTC.

This chain connects TRBV30 to TRBJ2-3, with 9 nucleotides matching TRBD2. The CDR3 is made up of 16 amino acids. V dropped 3 bases and J dropped 2; count of bases not matched to a gene: 9. CDR1 and CDR2 from the germline V gene are GTSNPN and SVGIG (reference sequence). CDR3 loop: CAWSGTSGGPTDTQYF. Here the CDR3 DNA reads TGTGCCTGGAGCGGCACGAGCGGGGGGCCCACAGATACGCAGTATTTT.

The CDR3 DNA reads as TGCGCCAGCAGCCAAAGCCGGGCACGGAAAAGGGGTCAGCCCCAGCATTTT. Protein: CASSQSRARKRGQPQHF. The chain employs TRBV4-1 and TRBJ1-5; D is perhaps TRBD1 (5 bases). Per germline, CDR1 MGHRA and CDR2 YSYEKL. Trimming pared 2 bases from V and 6 bases from J, leaving 20 bases between. CDR3 size: 17 residues.

V usage is TRBV5-1 and J usage is TRBJ2-5, with D tentatively TRBD1 (6 bases). CDR1 and CDR2 from the germline V gene are SGHRS and YFSETQ. Trimming took off 0 bases at V and 2 bases at J, with 8 bases between the two ends. The CDR3 sequence is 14 residues long. DNA for the CDR3: TGCGCCAGCAGCTTGGGTGGACAGCAAGAGACCCAGTACTTC. Translating gives CASSLGGQQETQYF.

This rearrangement joins TRBV10-3 to TRBJ1-2; 7 bases align to TRBD1. The CDR3 totals 15 residues. Per the germline V gene, CDR1 is ENHRY and CDR2 is SYGVKD. The V segment lost 7 bases and the J segment 6 bases; nucleotides outside the gene matches: 14. The CDR3 reads CAINRQRQGGNGYTF. In DNA form, the CDR3 reads TGTGCCATCAACCGCCAGAGACAGGGCGGGAATGGCTACACCTTC.

The chain carries TRBV19 and TRBJ2-5, with D tentatively TRBD2 (6 bases). Trimming shortened V by 5 bases and J by 2 bases, and 21 bases separated the two germline ends. This CDR3 spans 17 amino acids. In germline, CDR1 is LNHDA, CDR2 SQIVND (reference sequence). DNA for the CDR3: TGTGCCAGTAGTCTCGTAGCGGCGCGGGTAACTCAAGAGACCCAGTACTTC. It yields the protein CASSLVAARVTQETQYF.

This sequence joins TRBV2 and TRBJ1-1; no reliable D call. The CDR3 length is 14 residues. Trimming left V 1 base short and J 4 bases short, with 10 bases between. Germline V lookup: CDR1 SNHLY, CDR2 FYNNEI. This CDR3 is CASSEEVGSTEAFF. The CDR3 coding sequence is TGTGCCAGCAGTGAAGAGGTAGGGAGCACTGAAGCTTTCTTT.

The V call is TRBV5-1, the J call TRBJ1-6; D not certain. The CDR3 has 13 residues. In germline, CDR1 is SGHRS, CDR2 YFSETQ. V lost 7 bases to trimming and J lost 6 bases, with 11 bases between them. The DNA of the CDR3 is TGCGCCAGCCGATGGGAGGGTAATTCACCCCTCCACTTT. It specifies CASRWEGNSPLHF.

This sequence joins TRBV27 and TRBJ1-2, with D tentatively TRBD1 (5 bases). Germline V gene lookup returns CDR1 MNHEY and CDR2 SMNVEV (reference sequence). This CDR3 comprises 15 residues. The V gene lost 5 bases and the J gene lost 0 bases, with 13 bases spanning the gap. The CDR3 bases are TGTGCCAGCAGTCCCTATACAGGAGCTAACTATGGCTACACCTTC. Translating it yields CASSPYTGANYGYTF.

The rearrangement links TRBV7-2 to TRBJ2-5; 12 bases are a match to TRBD2. The CDR3 runs 16 residues. Per the germline V gene, CDR1 is SGHTA and CDR2 is FQGNSA. Losses at the gene ends were 2 bases for V and 2 bases for J; bases not matched to a gene: 3. The CDR3 sequence: CASSLSSGGGQETQYF. The CDR3 coding sequence is TGTGCCAGCAGCTTATCTAGCGGGGGGGGACAAGAGACCCAGTACTTC.